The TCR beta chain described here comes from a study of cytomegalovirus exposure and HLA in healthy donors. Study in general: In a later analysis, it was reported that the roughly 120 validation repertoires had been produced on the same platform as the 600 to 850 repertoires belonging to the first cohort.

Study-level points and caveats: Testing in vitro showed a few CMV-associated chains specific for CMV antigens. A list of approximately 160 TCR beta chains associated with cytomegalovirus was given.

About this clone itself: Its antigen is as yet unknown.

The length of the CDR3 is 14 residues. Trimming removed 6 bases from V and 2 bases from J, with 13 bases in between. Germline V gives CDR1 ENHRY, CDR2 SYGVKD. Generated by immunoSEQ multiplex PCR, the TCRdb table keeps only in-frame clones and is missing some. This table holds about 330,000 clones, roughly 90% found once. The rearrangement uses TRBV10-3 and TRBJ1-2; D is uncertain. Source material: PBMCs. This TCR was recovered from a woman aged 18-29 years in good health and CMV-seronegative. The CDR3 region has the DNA TGTGCCATCAGCGTCCGAGAGGAGAACTATGGCTACACCTTC. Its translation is CAISVREENYGYTF.